This passage covers 8 T cell receptor beta chains from one sample sequenced in a study of blood T cell repertoires in COVID-19. TCRdb keeps only in-frame clones here, not all; method: immunoSEQ multiplex PCR. The data show tens of thousands of clones, with approximately 81% seen just once and roughly 29% held by the top ten. Sequencing was performed on peripheral blood. Receptor source: a man older than 75 with active or convalescent COVID-19.

The rearrangement links TRBV28 to TRBJ1-5, with TRBD1 matching over 7 bases. Germline V gene sequence: CDR1 MDHEN, CDR2 SYDVKM. The V and J ends lost 6 bases and 3 bases, in that order; junction bases with no gene match: 14. The CDR3 has 17 amino acids. CDR3 coding DNA: TGTGCCAGCAGCCTAACCAACGGACAGGTACCCAATCAGCCCCAGCATTTT. Protein: CASSLTNGQVPNQPQHF.

The V gene is TRBV5-4, the J gene TRBJ2-3; 7 nucleotides line up with TRBD2. V shed 9 bases and J 8 bases; nucleotides not matched to a gene: 15. The CDR3 is made up of 14 amino acids. Germline CDR1 is SGHNT and CDR2 is YYREEE (reference sequence). CDR3 sequence: CATSGGGPSATQYF. CDR3 sequence (DNA): TGTGCCACCTCGGGGGGAGGTCCCTCCGCTACGCAGTATTTT.

The chain's CDR3 is CASSQGTGEDTEAFF. DNA for the CDR3: TGCGCCAGCAGCCAAGGCACGGGGGAGGACACTGAAGCTTTCTTT. The chain is built from TRBV4-1 and TRBJ1-1, with D tentatively TRBD1 (5 bases). The V gene's germline CDR1 is MGHRA and CDR2 YSYEKL. V lost 1 base to trimming and J lost 3 bases, with 12 bases between them. The CDR3 consists of 15 residues.

The chain has TRBV7-9 and TRBJ2-4, with unresolved D. V lost 10 bases, J lost 0 bases, and 16 bases lay in between. This CDR3 has 15 amino acids. In germline, CDR1 is SEHNR, CDR2 FQNEAQ (reference sequence). In DNA, the CDR3 is TGTGCCACCGATACCTTATTACTAGCCAAAAACATTCAGTACTTC. Translated: CATDTLLLAKNIQYF.

This chain connects TRBV5-5 to TRBJ2-3, with 7 bases identical to TRBD2. The length of the CDR3 is 17 residues. Trimming removed 4 bases from V and 0 bases from J; junction bases left unmatched: 11. Germline-derived CDR1 and CDR2 are SGHKS and YYEKEE (reference sequence). CDR3 sequence reads: CASSRGGEGSSTDTQYF. The CDR3, as DNA: TGTGCCAGCAGCCGGGGAGGGGAGGGGTCTAGCACAGATACGCAGTATTTT.

This rearrangement joins TRBV7-3 to TRBJ1-1; possibly TRBD1 for D (6 bases). CDR1 and CDR2 (germline): SGHTA, FQGTGA. Trimming shortened V by 4 bases and J by 4 bases, and 13 bases separated the two germline ends. The CDR3 sequence is 14 residues long. The CDR3 DNA reads TGTGCCAGCAGCTCCGCCGGGGGGGCCACTGAAGCTTTCTTT. Translating gives CASSSAGGATEAFF.

The chain uses TRBV10-3 and TRBJ2-5; 9 positions match TRBD1. The CDR3 totals 15 residues. V was pared by 4 bases and J by 5 bases, with 8 bases of the junction left unmatched. Germline V CDR1 and CDR2: ENHRY, SYGVKD. The CDR3 sequence is CAISGGTGLMETQYF. The CDR3 DNA sequence: TGTGCCATCAGTGGGGGGACAGGGCTTATGGAGACCCAGTACTTC.

The chain joins TRBV6-1 to TRBJ2-7; the D is unclear. Trimming took off 1 base at V and 2 bases at J, with 12 bases between the two ends. CDR3 length equals 15 residues. CDR1 and CDR2 from the germline V gene are MNHNS and SASEGT. CDR3 sequence (DNA): TGTGCCAGCAGTGAAGTAAAAACAGTAGCCTACGAGCAGTACTTC. It yields the protein CASSEVKTVAYEQYF.